The 10 T cell receptor beta chains listed next were all sequenced from one sample in a study of T cell responses to AZD1222 COVID-19 vaccine listed by TCRdb under 2021. The time point label on this specimen signifies: baseline before first vaccination. Library preparation used the immunoSEQ multiplex PCR assay. TCRdb holds this immuneACCESS table with in-frame rearrangements only. Some clones are missing; in checked studies, unresolved V genes explain under half, and the rest has no known cause. This sample comprises 100,000 to 130,000 clones, roughly 89% of them detected only once. Roughly 21% of the sample rests with the top ten. The sequencing here drew on peripheral blood, taken on day 0 of AZD1222 vaccination. All receptors come from an adult in good health.

The chain is built from TRBV5-6 and TRBJ2-7; D uncertain. Trimming took 3 bases from V and 7 from J, leaving 14 bases between them. Germline V gene lookup returns CDR1 SGHDT and CDR2 YYEEEE. The CDR3 runs to 13 residues. The CDR3 protein is CASSSRTLGEQYF. The CDR3 nucleotides are TGTGCCAGCAGCTCGCGGACCCTGGGTGAGCAGTACTTC.

The J gene is TRBJ2-1, the V gene TRBV6-1, with D tentatively TRBD2 (5 bases). This CDR3 has 15 residues. Germline V gives CDR1 MNHNS, CDR2 SASEGT. Trimming left V 0 bases short and J 7 bases short, with 13 bases between. The CDR3 DNA reads TGTGCCAGCAGTGAAGCGTTTCCCTCGGGGAATGAGCAGTTCTTC. Encoded protein: CASSEAFPSGNEQFF.

This clone was observed once. The chain is built from TRBV4-2 and TRBJ2-7, with D tentatively TRBD2 (6 bases). The CDR3 length is 14 residues. Germline CDR1 reads LGHNA; CDR2 reads YNFKEQ. V lost 0 bases and J 7 bases, leaving 13 bases between the germline ends. DNA of the CDR3: TGTGCCAGCAGCCAAGATTTAGGCGGGGTTGAGCAGTACTTC. It translates to CASSQDLGGVEQYF.

The chain carries TRBV19 and TRBJ1-1, with D possibly matching TRBD1 (6 bases). CDR3 length equals 14 residues. V lost 4 bases, J lost 0 bases, and 9 bases lay in between. Germline CDR1 LNHDA, CDR2 SQIVND (reference sequence). CDR3 coding DNA: TGTGCCAGTAGTACGGGACATCTGAACACTGAAGCTTTCTTT. It yields the protein CASSTGHLNTEAFF.

This clone was observed once. The rearrangement joins TRBV19 to TRBJ1-4; D call uncertain. The V end lost 5 bases, the J end lost 4 bases, and 8 bases lay between the germline ends. Germline-derived CDR1 and CDR2 are LNHDA and SQIVND (reference sequence). The CDR3 is made up of 13 amino acids. The CDR3 loop is CASSLTVNEKLFF. CDR3 bases: TGTGCCAGTAGTCTCACGGTTAATGAAAAACTGTTTTTT.

The chain carries TRBV18 and TRBJ2-5; D unresolved. Trimming left V 3 bases short and J 2 bases short, with 10 bases between. The CDR3 extends over 14 amino acids. Germline-derived CDR1 and CDR2 are KGHSH and LQKENI. CDR3 loop: CASSPVQGQETQYF. CDR3 nucleotide sequence: TGTGCCAGCTCACCCGTTCAAGGGCAAGAGACCCAGTACTTC.

The chain carries TRBV24-1 and TRBJ2-2; 7 nucleotides line up with TRBD1. The CDR3 has 15 amino acids. Germline CDR1 KGHDR, CDR2 SFDVKD. Germline trimming cut 4 bases from V and 2 bases from J; bases unmatched to any gene: 3. DNA of the CDR3: TGTGCCACCAGTGAGGGACAGCATAACACCGGGGAGCTGTTTTTT. Its translation: CATSEGQHNTGELFF.

The V call is TRBV7-9, the J call TRBJ2-2; 9 nucleotides line up with TRBD1. V lost 5 bases, J lost 5 bases, and 12 bases stayed unmatched. The CDR3 covers 17 residues. From germline, CDR1 is SEHNR and CDR2 FQNEAQ (reference sequence). The CDR3 DNA reads as TGTGCCAGCAGCCCAGGACATCGGGACAGGGCTACCGGGGAGCTGTTTTTT. This gives the protein CASSPGHRDRATGELFF.

This clone has only a few counts. The chain joins TRBV4-3 to TRBJ2-3; 9 bases map to TRBD1. Germline assignment: CDR1 LGHNA and CDR2 YSLEER. V gave up 4 bases and J gave up 5 bases; unmatched junction bases: 10. This CDR3 has 16 amino acids. The CDR3 DNA is TGCGCCAGCAGCCCCGCCCTTACAGGGGGCATAGATACGCAGTATTTT. Its translation is CASSPALTGGIDTQYF.

The chain carries TRBV7-2 and TRBJ1-4, with D tentatively TRBD1 (5 bases). Trimming removed 0 bases at V and 2 bases at J, with 10 bases between. Looked up from germline, CDR1 is SGHTA and CDR2 is FQGNSA. The CDR3 contains 16 residues. CDR3 in DNA: TGTGCCAGCAGCTTAGCGAGCCAGGGTACTAATGAAAAACTGTTTTTT. This encodes CASSLASQGTNEKLFF.